A single sample is the source of the 27 T cell receptor beta chains below, sequenced in a study of blood T cell repertoires in COVID-19. Data came from immunoSEQ multiplex PCR; TCRdb stores just in-frame clones and leaves some out. The table shows about 250,000 clones, with 75% to 90% occurring only once. Sequenced: PBMCs or T cells enriched from blood (not recorded which). Receptors originate from a woman between 25 and 40 years old who had recovered from COVID-19.

V is TRBV12-3 or TRBV12-4 and J is TRBJ1-5; maybe TRBD1 (5 bases). V was shortened by 6 bases and J by 10 bases, with 13 bases between the two germline ends. CDR3 length: 12 amino acids. The CDR3 loop is CASRGTGEPQHF. DNA for the CDR3: TGTGCCAGCAGGGGGACGGGAGAACCCCAGCATTTT.

The genes are TRBV18 and TRBJ1-3; TRBD1 matches 8 bases. Germline CDR1 reads KGHSH; CDR2 reads LQKENI. CDR3 size: 15 residues. Trimming took 5 bases from V and 0 from J; bases not matched to a gene: 3. CDR3 bases: TGTGCCAGCTCAGACAGGGGCGGCTCTGGAAACACCATATATTTT. Amino acid sequence: CASSDRGGSGNTIYF.

The chain couples TRBV2 to TRBJ1-1; no reliable D call. The V gene lost 6 bases and the J gene lost 0 bases, with 8 bases spanning the gap. Germline loops: CDR1 SNHLY, CDR2 FYNNEI. This CDR3 comprises 13 residues. The CDR3 spells CASSDTVNTEAFF. The DNA of the CDR3 is TGTGCCAGCAGCGACACCGTGAACACTGAAGCTTTCTTT. Full variable domain (missing parts from reference TRBV2 and TRBJ1-1): EPEVTQTPSHQVTQMGQEVILRCVPISNHLYFYWYRQILGQKVEFLVSFYNNEISEKSEIFDDQFSVERPDGSNFTLKIRSTKLEDSAMYFCASSDTVNTEAFFGQGTRLTVV.

The CDR3 spells CASSVGPGGQGREQFF. The CDR3 DNA reads TGTGCCAGCAGCGTAGGCCCTGGGGGACAGGGGCGTGAGCAGTTCTTC. The V gene is TRBV9, the J gene TRBJ2-1, with 10 bases aligning to TRBD1. The germline V gene has CDR1 SGDLS and CDR2 YYNGEE. CDR3 length equals 16 residues. With V trimmed by 0 bases and J by 9 bases, 9 bases remained unmatched.

This sequence joins TRBV5-5 and TRBJ2-1; possible D gene TRBD2, 6 bases. Germline V lookup: CDR1 SGHKS, CDR2 YYEKEE (reference sequence). The CDR3 extends over 16 amino acids. V lost 4 bases and J lost 1, with 15 bases in between. CDR3: CASSTSDGRSYNEQFF. CDR3 DNA sequence: TGTGCCAGCAGCACGTCGGACGGGAGATCCTACAATGAGCAGTTCTTC.

This chain uses TRBV2 with TRBJ2-3, with 10 bases that match TRBD1. V was clipped by 6 bases and J by 2 bases; unmatched bases: 5. The CDR3 loop spans 15 amino acids. The V gene's germline CDR1 is SNHLY and CDR2 FYNNEI. The CDR3 DNA sequence: TGTGCCAGCAGAGCAGACAGGGGGCCCACAGATACGCAGTATTTT. Residues: CASRADRGPTDTQYF.

The chain recombines TRBV7-5 with TRBJ1-4; the D call of TRBD1 is as the table states it, not checked on the DNA. TRBV7-5 is flagged as a pseudogene. CDR3 length: 15 amino acids. This CDR3 reads CARSPEGREGGKLFF. DNA of the CDR3: TGTGCCAGAAGCCCCGAGGGCAGGGAAGGGGGAAAACTGTTTTTT.

V gene TRBV14 combines with J gene TRBJ1-2, with D unresolved. CDR1 is SGHDN, CDR2 FVKESK, per germline. The CDR3 consists of 14 residues. Trimming cost V 0 bases and J 7 bases, with 12 bases left between them. The CDR3 is CASSQDAAVGGYTF. The CDR3 nucleotides are TGTGCCAGCAGCCAAGATGCGGCGGTAGGTGGCTACACCTTC.

The chain couples TRBV10-3 to TRBJ1-2; a possible D gene is TRBD1 (5 bases). V gave up 6 bases and J gave up 6 bases, with 14 bases separating them. Germline values: CDR1 ENHRY, CDR2 SYGVKD. This CDR3 is 13 amino acids long. The CDR3: CAIRQTENHGYTF. The CDR3 coding sequence is TGTGCCATCAGGCAGACAGAGAACCATGGCTACACCTTC.

The J gene is TRBJ1-2, the V gene TRBV19; 10 nucleotides align to TRBD1. The V gene end was trimmed by 3 bases and the J gene end by 6 bases; junction bases not matched to a gene: 4. Germline CDR1 is LNHDA and CDR2 is SQIVND (reference sequence). The length of the CDR3 is 14 residues. This CDR3 is CASSIRGQGNGYTF. The CDR3 nucleotides are TGTGCCAGTAGTATCAGGGGACAGGGGAATGGCTACACCTTC.

V usage is TRBV19 and J usage is TRBJ1-6, with D tentatively TRBD1 (6 bases). CDR1 is LNHDA and CDR2 is SQIVND in the germline V gene (reference sequence). The CDR3 is made up of 14 amino acids. Deletions cut 3 bases from V and 10 bases from J, with 13 bases between. CDR3 DNA sequence: TGTGCCAGTAGTATCGCCCAGGGGCTCTCACCCCTCCACTTT. Amino acid sequence: CASSIAQGLSPLHF.

This chain links TRBV5-1 with TRBJ2-3; 10 bases fit TRBD2. Germline loops: CDR1 SGHRS, CDR2 YFSETQ. This CDR3 comprises 16 residues. V shed 3 bases and J 2 bases; nucleotides not matched to a gene: 6. As DNA, the CDR3 is TGCGCCAGCAGCTGGCTAGCGGGGGACCCCACAGATACGCAGTATTTT. Its translation is CASSWLAGDPTDTQYF.

CDR3 coding DNA: TGTGCCAGCAGCCCGAAGGGGGCAACTAATGAAAAACTGTTTTTT. This sequence encodes CASSPKGATNEKLFF. The chain couples TRBV7-2 to TRBJ1-4; D perhaps matches TRBD1 (6 bases). V lost 5 bases and J lost 0, with 10 bases in between. This CDR3 has 15 residues. Germline V CDR1 and CDR2: SGHTA, FQGNSA.

The genes are TRBV6-5 and TRBJ1-1; no definite D call. V lost 0 bases and J lost 8, with 7 bases in between. This CDR3 comprises 12 residues. Germline-derived CDR1 and CDR2 are MNHEY and SVGAGI. CDR3 coding DNA: TGTGCCAGCAGTTACTCGGGCAGGGAAGCTTTCTTT. Encoded protein: CASSYSGREAFF.

The genes are TRBV3-1 (or the pseudogene TRBV3-2) and TRBJ2-7; 8 bases map to TRBD1. The CDR3 runs to 13 residues. Germline values: CDR1 LGHDT, CDR2 YNNKEL (reference sequence). The V segment lost 4 bases and the J segment 8 bases; nucleotides outside the gene matches: 7. CDR3 sequence reads: CASSPQGVGKQYF. The DNA of the CDR3 is TGTGCCAGCAGCCCACAGGGGGTCGGGAAGCAGTACTTC.

The chain joins TRBV5-4 to TRBJ2-4, with D maybe TRBD1 (7 bases). The V gene's germline CDR1 is SGHNT and CDR2 YYREEE (reference sequence). This CDR3 has 16 amino acids. The V and J ends lost 4 bases and 0 bases respectively, with 14 bases between them. As DNA, the CDR3 is TGTGCCAGCAGCCCGGGGGACAGTCTAGCCAAAAACATTCAGTACTTC. This gives the protein CASSPGDSLAKNIQYF.

The CDR3 sequence: CASSGRGRSSYGYTF. The CDR3 coding sequence is TGTGCCAGCAGCGGAAGGGGCCGCAGTAGCTATGGCTACACCTTC. V usage is TRBV28 and J usage is TRBJ1-2, with D tentatively TRBD1 (5 bases). The CDR3 totals 15 residues. Germline CDR1 MDHEN, CDR2 SYDVKM. Trimming took 6 bases from V and 4 from J, leaving 18 bases between them.

V and J are TRBV19 and TRBJ2-7, with D maybe TRBD1 (6 bases). Per germline, CDR1 LNHDA and CDR2 SQIVND (reference sequence). V lost 0 bases and J 0 bases, leaving 15 bases between the germline ends. CDR3 length: 17 residues. The CDR3 bases are TGTGCCAGTAGTATAGACCACTTGGGGGCGGGCTCCTACGAGCAGTACTTC. Translating gives CASSIDHLGAGSYEQYF.

This chain links TRBV27 with TRBJ1-6; possibly TRBD1 for D (5 bases). Trimming left V 3 bases short and J 3 bases short, with 9 bases between. The germline V gene encodes CDR1 MNHEY and CDR2 SMNVEV (reference sequence). There are 15 residues in the CDR3. In nucleotides, the CDR3 is TGTGCCAGCAGTTTCCACAGGCGCTATAATTCACCCCTCCACTTT. Translating it yields CASSFHRRYNSPLHF.

The chain combines TRBV28 with TRBJ2-7, with unresolved D. CDR1 and CDR2 (germline): MDHEN, SYDVKM. This CDR3 comprises 14 residues. The ends were cut back, 1 base at V and 2 bases at J, with 9 bases in the middle. The CDR3 DNA sequence: TGTGCCAGCAGTTTATCTAGGCCCGCCTACGAGCAGTACTTC. It yields the protein CASSLSRPAYEQYF.

The V gene is TRBV7-6, the J gene TRBJ2-7, with 7 nucleotides matching TRBD1. The CDR3 loop spans 15 amino acids. V was pared by 3 bases and J by 4 bases, with 9 bases of the junction left unmatched. Per germline, CDR1 SGHVS and CDR2 FNYEAQ. CDR3 sequence reads: CASSFPPGQRYEQYF. The CDR3 region has the DNA TGTGCCAGCAGCTTTCCCCCGGGACAGCGGTACGAGCAGTACTTC.

This chain's CDR3 is CASSEREGNEQFF. The CDR3 DNA reads as TGTGCCAGCAGTGAGCGGGAGGGCAATGAGCAGTTCTTC. V usage is TRBV2 and J usage is TRBJ2-1; 9 bases fit TRBD2. The CDR3 has 13 amino acids. J was trimmed by 6 bases and V by 3 bases; bases with no gene match: 0. The germline V gene has CDR1 SNHLY and CDR2 FYNNEI.

The chain has TRBV3-1 (or the pseudogene TRBV3-2) and TRBJ1-6, with D uncertain. The ends were cut back, 5 bases at V and 9 bases at J, with 20 bases in the middle. The CDR3 contains 16 residues. Germline CDR1 LGHDT, CDR2 YNNKEL (reference sequence). The CDR3 reads CASSSRPPEVVSPLHF. As DNA, the CDR3 is TGTGCCAGCAGCTCACGCCCTCCGGAGGTAGTTTCACCCCTCCACTTT.

The chain recombines TRBV9 with TRBJ2-1, with 14 bases that match TRBD2. Germline V gives CDR1 SGDLS, CDR2 YYNGEE. V lost 3 bases to trimming and J lost 6 bases; unmatched junction nucleotides: 2. CDR3 size: 15 residues. CDR3 coding DNA: TGTGCCAGCAGCGCTGGGACTAGCGGGGGCAATGAGCAGTTCTTC. This sequence encodes CASSAGTSGGNEQFF.

CDR3 region: CASSHRGLSSYNSPLHF. CDR3 bases: TGTGCCAGCAGCCACAGGGGGCTCAGCTCCTATAATTCACCCCTCCACTTT. This sequence joins TRBV28 and TRBJ1-6; 9 positions match TRBD1. This CDR3 has 17 amino acids. Losses at the gene ends were 6 bases for V and 0 bases for J; bases not matched to a gene: 6. Germline values: CDR1 MDHEN, CDR2 SYDVKM.

The genes are TRBV18 and TRBJ2-5; 12 nucleotides line up with TRBD2. The CDR3 is 16 residues long. Germline-derived CDR1 and CDR2 are KGHSH and LQKENI. V was pared by 3 bases and J by 1 base, with 3 bases of the junction left unmatched. CDR3 sequence: CASSPPGLAGQETQYF. As DNA, the CDR3 is TGTGCCAGCTCACCCCCGGGACTAGCGGGCCAAGAGACCCAGTACTTC.

The V and J genes are TRBV5-4 and TRBJ1-2; 11 bases match TRBD1. The J segment lost 4 bases and the V segment lost 7 bases, leaving 3 bases of the junction unmatched. CDR1 SGHNT and CDR2 YYREEE come from the germline V gene (reference sequence). The CDR3 has 13 amino acids. The chain's CDR3 is CASRTGGGYGYTF. CDR3 coding DNA: TGTGCCAGCCGGACAGGGGGCGGCTATGGCTACACCTTC.